These 18 T cell receptor beta chains came from one sample sequenced in a study of shared clonotypes between healthy human individuals. TCRdb's table, derived via immunoSEQ multiplex PCR, lists solely in-frame clones and lacks some. In the table there are more than 1,200,000 clones, about 98.5% of which are singletons. The sample was naive CD4+ T cells sorted from blood. Described subset: CD45RA+ positively selected. The receptors stem from a man aged 30 to 45 in good health.

The J gene is TRBJ2-1, the V gene TRBV7-2; D is uncertain. Trimming cost V 3 bases and J 6 bases, with 6 bases left between them. CDR1 and CDR2 (germline): SGHTA, FQGNSA. The CDR3 spans 12 residues. CDR3 protein: CASSLGSNEQFF. The CDR3 coding sequence is TGTGCCAGCAGCTTGGGGTCCAATGAGCAGTTCTTC.

The chain is built from TRBV18 and TRBJ1-2; 7 nucleotides line up with TRBD1. Germline loops: CDR1 KGHSH, CDR2 LQKENI. V shed 4 bases and J 3 bases; nucleotides not matched to a gene: 2. The CDR3 contains 13 residues. The DNA of the CDR3 is TGTGCCAGCTCACAAGGGACAGACTATGGCTACACCTTC. Its protein is CASSQGTDYGYTF.

This chain joins TRBV7-9 and TRBJ1-2; D is unresolved. CDR1 SEHNR and CDR2 FQNEAQ come from the germline V gene (reference sequence). The V and J ends lost 1 base and 4 bases respectively, with 7 bases between them. The CDR3 contains 13 residues. This chain's CDR3 is CASSLDPLYGYTF. CDR3 in DNA: TGTGCCAGCAGCTTAGATCCCCTCTATGGCTACACCTTC.

This chain uses TRBV28 with TRBJ2-1; D is ambiguous. The germline V and J ends were trimmed by 5 bases and 1 base, with 12 bases remaining between them. Germline assignment: CDR1 MDHEN and CDR2 SYDVKM. The length of the CDR3 is 15 residues. CDR3: CASSQLAPSYNEQFF. CDR3 sequence (DNA): TGTGCCAGCAGTCAATTAGCACCGTCCTACAATGAGCAGTTCTTC.

V gene TRBV28 combines with J gene TRBJ2-5; no reliable D call. The CDR3 extends over 16 amino acids. The V gene's germline CDR1 is MDHEN and CDR2 SYDVKM. V was pared by 3 bases and J by 5 bases, with 19 bases between. CDR3 sequence (DNA): TGTGCCAGCAGTTTGATCGGGTCCGAAGGGTGGGAGACCCAGTACTTC. Protein product: CASSLIGSEGWETQYF.

The chain uses TRBV5-4 and TRBJ2-1, with 7 nucleotides matching TRBD2. The CDR3 covers 14 residues. CDR1 and CDR2 (germline): SGHNT, YYREEE (reference sequence). The V gene end was trimmed by 2 bases and the J gene end by 6 bases; junction bases not matched to a gene: 5. CDR3: CASSLSGTINEQFF. The CDR3 nucleotides are TGTGCCAGCAGCTTAAGCGGGACTATCAATGAGCAGTTCTTC.

The chain couples TRBV5-1 to TRBJ2-2, with 8 bases matching TRBD1. The CDR3 has 15 residues. Germline V gives CDR1 SGHRS, CDR2 YFSETQ. V shed 4 bases and J 3 bases; nucleotides not matched to a gene: 5. CDR3 region: CASSVPQGDTGELFF. The CDR3 nucleotides read TGCGCCAGCAGCGTTCCACAGGGGGACACCGGGGAGCTGTTTTTT. Filled out from reference TRBV5-1 and TRBJ2-2, the complete variable domain reads KAGVTQTPRYLIKTRGQQVTLSCSPISGHRSVSWYQQTPGQGLQFLFEYFSETQRNKGNFPGRFSGRQFSNSRSEMNVSTLELGDSALYLCASSVPQGDTGELFFGEGSRLTVL.

Note on this clone: One end of the junction is discordant with germline, which a read error may explain. This chain connects TRBV6-5 to TRBJ2-5, with TRBD1 identical over 7 bases. The CDR3 spans 12 residues. The germline CDR1 and CDR2 sequences are MNHEY and SVGAGI. The CDR3 sequence: CASSSTGRVKHF. CDR3 nucleotide sequence: TGTGCCAGCAGTTCGACAGGGCGGGTCAAGCACTTC.

V is TRBV6-5 and J is TRBJ2-7, with a possible D match to TRBD1 (6 bases). This CDR3 spans 14 amino acids. V lost 5 bases to trimming and J lost 2 bases, with 13 bases between them. Germline V gene sequence: CDR1 MNHEY, CDR2 SVGAGI. The DNA of the CDR3 is TGTGCCAGCAGTCTCGTCAGGGGTCCCTACGAGCAGTACTTC. It encodes CASSLVRGPYEQYF.

The chain has TRBV5-6 and TRBJ2-1, with D tentatively TRBD2 (5 bases). The CDR3 has 14 residues. Trimming left V 0 bases short and J 10 bases short, with 14 bases between. Germline values: CDR1 SGHDT, CDR2 YYEEEE. CDR3 protein: CASSLVRGSREQFF. The DNA for the CDR3 is TGTGCCAGCAGCTTGGTCCGGGGATCAAGGGAGCAGTTCTTC.

The chain links TRBV7-2 to TRBJ2-1; 8 nucleotides line up with TRBD2. The CDR3 has 15 amino acids. Germline values: CDR1 SGHTA, CDR2 FQGNSA. Trimming took 3 bases from V and 12 from J; bases not matched to a gene: 13. DNA for the CDR3: TGTGCCAGCAGCTTGGAATCCCTACCCCTAGCGGGGCAGTTCTTC. It is translated as CASSLESLPLAGQFF.

V and J are TRBV19 and TRBJ2-7; no firm D call. V shed 3 bases and J shed 0 bases, with 6 bases lying between them. The V gene's germline CDR1 is LNHDA and CDR2 SQIVND (reference sequence). The CDR3 runs 13 residues. The CDR3 bases are TGTGCCAGTAGTATTATCAACTCCTACGAGCAGTACTTC. This encodes CASSIINSYEQYF. The variable domain in full, with the rest retrieved from reference TRBV19 and TRBJ2-7, is DGGITQSPKYLFRKEGQNVTLSCEQNLNHDAMYWYRQDPGQGLRLIYYSQIVNDFQKGDIAEGYSVSREKKESFPLTVTSAQKNPTAFYLCASSIINSYEQYFGPGTRLTVT.

The rearrangement joins TRBV7-9 to TRBJ2-1; no clear D gene. Germline CDR1 reads SEHNR; CDR2 reads FQNEAQ (reference sequence). The CDR3 consists of 12 residues. Trimming removed 5 bases from V and 6 bases from J, with 8 bases in between. The CDR3 loop is CASSPSRNEQFF. The CDR3 DNA follows: TGTGCCAGCAGCCCCTCTCGCAATGAGCAGTTCTTC.

The sample holds a few counts of this clone. The V call is TRBV28, the J call TRBJ1-2; no reliable D call. Germline CDR1 is MDHEN and CDR2 is SYDVKM. V was clipped by 8 bases and J by 4 bases, with 11 bases between them. This CDR3 is 12 amino acids long. The CDR3 spells CASDGVGYGYTF. CDR3 nucleotide sequence: TGTGCCAGCGACGGGGTTGGCTATGGCTACACCTTC.

V and J are TRBV5-4 and TRBJ1-4; TRBD1 agrees at 10 bases. Germline CDR1 and CDR2: SGHNT and YYREEE (reference sequence). V lost 4 bases and J lost 7; bases outside the gene matches: 4. The CDR3 runs to 14 residues. CDR3 in amino acids: CASSRTGGGEKLFF. DNA of the CDR3: TGTGCCAGCAGCCGGACAGGGGGAGGTGAAAAACTGTTTTTT.

This clone was detected once. The chain uses TRBV1 and TRBJ2-2; the table names TRBD1, a call not compared with the DNA. TRBV1 has pseudogene status. The CDR3 runs to 17 residues. The CDR3 protein is CTSSQDARDRLPGELFF. In nucleotides, the CDR3 is TGCACCAGCAGCCAAGATGCACGGGACAGGCTTCCCGGGGAGCTGTTTTTT.

V gene TRBV6-4 combines with J gene TRBJ1-1; D unresolved. V was pared by 5 bases and J by 1 base, with 8 bases between. The CDR3 contains 13 residues. Germline V CDR1 and CDR2: MRHNA, SNTAGT. The CDR3 region is CASSLEENTEAFF. The CDR3 DNA reads TGTGCCAGCAGTCTGGAGGAGAACACTGAAGCTTTCTTT.

To note about this clone: The sample has other DNA sequences that encode this CDR3 too. The chain employs TRBV2 and TRBJ1-5; D is ambiguous. This CDR3 is built from 13 residues. Trimming removed 4 bases from V and 0 bases from J, with 4 bases in between. Germline CDR1 and CDR2: SNHLY and FYNNEI. As DNA, the CDR3 is TGTGCCAGCAGTGGGAATAGCAATCAGCCCCAGCATTTT. Translated, it gives CASSGNSNQPQHF.